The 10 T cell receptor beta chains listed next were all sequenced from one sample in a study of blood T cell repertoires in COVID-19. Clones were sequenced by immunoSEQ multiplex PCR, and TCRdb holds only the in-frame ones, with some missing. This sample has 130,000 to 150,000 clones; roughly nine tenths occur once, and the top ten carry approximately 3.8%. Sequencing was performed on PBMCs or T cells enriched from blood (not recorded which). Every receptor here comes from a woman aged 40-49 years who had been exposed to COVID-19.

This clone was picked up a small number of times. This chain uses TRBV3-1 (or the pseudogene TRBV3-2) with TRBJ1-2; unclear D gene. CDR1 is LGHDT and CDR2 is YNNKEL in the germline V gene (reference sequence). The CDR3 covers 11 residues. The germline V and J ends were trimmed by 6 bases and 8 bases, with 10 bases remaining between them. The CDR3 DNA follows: TGTGCCAGCAGTCAAAATCAGGGCTACACCTTC. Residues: CASSQNQGYTF.

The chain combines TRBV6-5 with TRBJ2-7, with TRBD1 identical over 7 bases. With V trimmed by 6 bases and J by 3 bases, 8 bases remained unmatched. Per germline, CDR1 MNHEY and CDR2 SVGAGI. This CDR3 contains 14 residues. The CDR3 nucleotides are TGTGCCAGCAGGCCGGACAGGACCATCTACGAGCAGTACTTC. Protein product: CASRPDRTIYEQYF.

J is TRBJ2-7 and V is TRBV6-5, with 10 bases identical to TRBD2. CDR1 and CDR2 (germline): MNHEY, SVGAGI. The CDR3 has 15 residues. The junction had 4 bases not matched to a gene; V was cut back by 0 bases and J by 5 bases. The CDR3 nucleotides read TGTGCCAGCAGTTACTCGCTAGCGGGAGAGAACGAGCAGTACTTC. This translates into CASSYSLAGENEQYF.

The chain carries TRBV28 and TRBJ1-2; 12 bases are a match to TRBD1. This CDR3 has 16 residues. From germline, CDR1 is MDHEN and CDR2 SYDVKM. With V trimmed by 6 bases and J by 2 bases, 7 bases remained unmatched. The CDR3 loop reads CASRPTGTGGNYGYTF. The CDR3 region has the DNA TGTGCCAGCAGACCCACCGGGACAGGGGGCAACTATGGCTACACCTTC.

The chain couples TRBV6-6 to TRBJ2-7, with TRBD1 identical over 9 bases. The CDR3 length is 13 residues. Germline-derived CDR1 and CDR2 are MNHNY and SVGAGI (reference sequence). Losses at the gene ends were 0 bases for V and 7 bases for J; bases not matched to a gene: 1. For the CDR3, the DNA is TGTGCCAGCAGTTACTCACAGGGGGCAGAGCAGTACTTC. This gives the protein CASSYSQGAEQYF.

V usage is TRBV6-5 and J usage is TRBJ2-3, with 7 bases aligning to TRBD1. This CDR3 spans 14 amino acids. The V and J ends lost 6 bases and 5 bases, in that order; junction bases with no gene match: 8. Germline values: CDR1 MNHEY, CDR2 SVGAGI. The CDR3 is CASRRRGPGDTQYF. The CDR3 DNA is TGTGCCAGCAGGCGAAGGGGGCCAGGAGATACGCAGTATTTT.

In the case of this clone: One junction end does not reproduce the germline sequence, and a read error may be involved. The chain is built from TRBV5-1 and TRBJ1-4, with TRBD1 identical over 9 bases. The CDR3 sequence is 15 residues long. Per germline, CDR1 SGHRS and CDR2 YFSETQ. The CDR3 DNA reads TGCGCCAGCAGCTTGGCCTTCGGCGGGACAGGGCTGAGTCTGTTT. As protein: CASSLAFGGTGLSLF. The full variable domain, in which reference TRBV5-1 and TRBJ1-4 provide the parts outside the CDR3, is KAGVTQTPRYLIKTRGQQVTLSCSPISGHRSVSWYQQTPGQGLQFLFEYFSETQRNKGNFPGRFSGRQFSNSRSEMNVSTLELGDSALYLCASSLAFGGTGLSLFGSGTQLSVL.

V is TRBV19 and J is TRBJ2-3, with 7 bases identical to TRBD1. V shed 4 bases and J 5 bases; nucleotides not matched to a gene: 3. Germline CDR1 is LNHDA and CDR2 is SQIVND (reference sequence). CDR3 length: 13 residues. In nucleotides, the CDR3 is TGTGCCAGTAGTAACAGGGGTGGAGATACGCAGTATTTT. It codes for CASSNRGGDTQYF.

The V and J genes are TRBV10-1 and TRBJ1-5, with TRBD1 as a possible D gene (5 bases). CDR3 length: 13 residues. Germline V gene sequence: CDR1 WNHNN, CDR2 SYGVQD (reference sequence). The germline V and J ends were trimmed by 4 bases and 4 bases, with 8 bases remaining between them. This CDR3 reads CASSGQLNQPQHF. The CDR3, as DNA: TGCGCCAGCAGTGGACAGCTTAATCAGCCCCAGCATTTT.

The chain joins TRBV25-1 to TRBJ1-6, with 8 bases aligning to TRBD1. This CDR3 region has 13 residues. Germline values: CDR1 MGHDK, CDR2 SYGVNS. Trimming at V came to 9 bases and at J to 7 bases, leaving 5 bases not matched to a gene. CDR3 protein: CASRDRKNSPLHF. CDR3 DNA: TGTGCCAGTAGGGACAGGAAAAATTCACCCCTCCACTTT.